This T cell receptor (beta chain) stems from a study of blood T cell repertoires in COVID-19. Study details: From the United States, Italy and Spain came samples of acute and convalescent COVID-19. The cDNA or gDNA used as material had been derived from T cells, B-cell-depleted T cells, or PBMCs.

As originally analysed: Cell counts per sample came from amplifying reference gene primers. Sequencing used immunoSEQ multiplex PCR; TCRdb keeps in-frame clones, though not all of them. From that table come the V and J calls and clone size; the DNA was used to work out D and trimming. The sample holds some 29,000 clones, less than 80% seen once. The specimen sequenced was peripheral blood. This TCR was recovered from a man between 65 and 85 years old with acute or convalescent COVID-19.

The chain's CDR3 is CASSRRGQRGETQYF. CDR3 in DNA: TGTGCCAGCAGCCGGCGAGGACAGCGCGGGGAGACCCAGTACTTC. The chain couples TRBV7-3 to TRBJ2-5; possible D gene TRBD1, 6 bases. Trimming removed 5 bases at V and 5 bases at J, with 18 bases between. CDR3 size: 15 residues. Germline-derived CDR1 and CDR2 are SGHTA and FQGTGA.